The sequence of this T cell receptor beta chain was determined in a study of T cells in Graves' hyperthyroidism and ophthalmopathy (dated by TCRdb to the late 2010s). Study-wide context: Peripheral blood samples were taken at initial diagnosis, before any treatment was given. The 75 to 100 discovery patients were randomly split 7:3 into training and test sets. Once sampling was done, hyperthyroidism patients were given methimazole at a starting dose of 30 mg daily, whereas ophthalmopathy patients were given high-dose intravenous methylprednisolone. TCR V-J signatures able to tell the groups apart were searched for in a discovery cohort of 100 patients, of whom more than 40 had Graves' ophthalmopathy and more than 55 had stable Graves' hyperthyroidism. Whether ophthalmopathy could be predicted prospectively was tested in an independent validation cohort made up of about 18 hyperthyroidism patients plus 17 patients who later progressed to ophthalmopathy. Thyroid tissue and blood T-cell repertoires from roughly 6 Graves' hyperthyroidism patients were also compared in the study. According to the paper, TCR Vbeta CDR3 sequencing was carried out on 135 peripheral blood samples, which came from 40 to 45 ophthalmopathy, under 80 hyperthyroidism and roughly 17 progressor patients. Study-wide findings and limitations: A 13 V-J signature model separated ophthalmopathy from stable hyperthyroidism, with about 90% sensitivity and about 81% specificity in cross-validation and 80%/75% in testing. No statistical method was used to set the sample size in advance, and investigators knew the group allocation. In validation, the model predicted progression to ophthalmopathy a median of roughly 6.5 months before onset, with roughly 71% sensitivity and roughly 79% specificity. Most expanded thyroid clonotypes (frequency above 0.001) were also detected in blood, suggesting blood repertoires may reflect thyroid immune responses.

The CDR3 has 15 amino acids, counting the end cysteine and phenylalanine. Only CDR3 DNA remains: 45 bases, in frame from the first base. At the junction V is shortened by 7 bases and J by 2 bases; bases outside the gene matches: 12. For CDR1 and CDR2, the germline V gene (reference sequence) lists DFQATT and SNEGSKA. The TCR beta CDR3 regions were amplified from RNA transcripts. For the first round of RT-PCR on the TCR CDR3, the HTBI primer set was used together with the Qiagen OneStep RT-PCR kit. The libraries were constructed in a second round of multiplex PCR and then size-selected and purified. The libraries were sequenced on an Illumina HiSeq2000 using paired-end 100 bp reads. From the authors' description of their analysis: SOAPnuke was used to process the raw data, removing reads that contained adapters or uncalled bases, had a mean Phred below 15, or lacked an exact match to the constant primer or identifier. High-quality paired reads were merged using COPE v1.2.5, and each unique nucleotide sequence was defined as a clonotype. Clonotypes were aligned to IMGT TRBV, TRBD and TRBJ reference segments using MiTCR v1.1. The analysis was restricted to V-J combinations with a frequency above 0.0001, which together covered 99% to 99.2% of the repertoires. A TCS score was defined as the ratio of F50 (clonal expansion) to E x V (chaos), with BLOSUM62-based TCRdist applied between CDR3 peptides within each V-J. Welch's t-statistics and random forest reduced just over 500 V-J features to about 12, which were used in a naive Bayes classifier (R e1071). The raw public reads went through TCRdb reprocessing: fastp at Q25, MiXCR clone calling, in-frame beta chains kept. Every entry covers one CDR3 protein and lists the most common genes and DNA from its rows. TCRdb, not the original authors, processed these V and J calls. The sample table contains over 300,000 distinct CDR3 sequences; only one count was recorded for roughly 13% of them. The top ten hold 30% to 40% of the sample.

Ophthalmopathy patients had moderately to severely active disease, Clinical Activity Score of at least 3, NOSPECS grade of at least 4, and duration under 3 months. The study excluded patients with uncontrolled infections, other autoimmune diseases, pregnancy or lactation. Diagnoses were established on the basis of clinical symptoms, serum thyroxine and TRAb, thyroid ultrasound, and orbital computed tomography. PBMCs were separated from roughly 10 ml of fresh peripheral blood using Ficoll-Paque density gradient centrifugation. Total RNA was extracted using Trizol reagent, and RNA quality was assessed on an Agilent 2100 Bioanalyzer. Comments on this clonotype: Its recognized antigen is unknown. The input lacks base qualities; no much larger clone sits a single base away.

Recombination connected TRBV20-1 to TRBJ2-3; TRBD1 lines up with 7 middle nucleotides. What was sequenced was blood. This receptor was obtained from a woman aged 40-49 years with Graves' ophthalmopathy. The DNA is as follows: TGCAGTGGAAATTCCCCAGGGGGTAACACAGATACGCAGTATTTT. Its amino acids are CSGNSPGGNTDTQYF.